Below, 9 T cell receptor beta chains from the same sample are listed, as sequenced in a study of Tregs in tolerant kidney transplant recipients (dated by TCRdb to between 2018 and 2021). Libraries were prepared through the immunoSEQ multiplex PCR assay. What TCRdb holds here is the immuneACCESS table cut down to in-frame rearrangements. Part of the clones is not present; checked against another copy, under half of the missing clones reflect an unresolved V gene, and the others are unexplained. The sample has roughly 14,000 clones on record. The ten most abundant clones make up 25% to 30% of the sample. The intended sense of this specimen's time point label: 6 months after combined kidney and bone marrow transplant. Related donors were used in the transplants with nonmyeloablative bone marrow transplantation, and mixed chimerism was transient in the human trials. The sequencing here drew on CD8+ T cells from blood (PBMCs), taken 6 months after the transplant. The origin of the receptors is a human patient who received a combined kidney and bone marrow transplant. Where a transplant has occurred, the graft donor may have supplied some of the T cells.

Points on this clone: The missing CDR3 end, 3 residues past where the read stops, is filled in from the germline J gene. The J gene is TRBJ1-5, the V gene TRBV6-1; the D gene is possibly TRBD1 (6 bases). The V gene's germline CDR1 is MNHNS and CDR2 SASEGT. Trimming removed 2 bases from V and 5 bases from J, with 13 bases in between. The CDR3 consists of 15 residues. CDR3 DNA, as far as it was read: TGTGCCAGCAGTGAATGGAAGGGGGATCATCAGCCC. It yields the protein CASSEWKGDHQP. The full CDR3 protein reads CASSEWKGDHQPQHF.

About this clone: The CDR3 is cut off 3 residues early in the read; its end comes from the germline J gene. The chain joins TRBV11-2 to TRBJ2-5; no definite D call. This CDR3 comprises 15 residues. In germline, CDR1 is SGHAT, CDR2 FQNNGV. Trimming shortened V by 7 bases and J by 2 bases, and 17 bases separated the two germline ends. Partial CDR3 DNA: TGTGCCAGCACCCTTTGGGCCCGGAGTCAAGAGACC. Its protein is CASTLWARSQET. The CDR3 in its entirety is CASTLWARSQETQYF.

CDR3 region: CASPYGQGTTEAFF. CDR3 bases read: TGTGCCAGCCCCTACGGACAGGGGACCACTGAA. The chain uses TRBV2 and TRBJ1-1; 9 nucleotides align to TRBD1. The read ends 3 residues early relative to the CDR3; the germline J gene fills the gap. The CDR3 contains 14 residues. Germline values: CDR1 SNHLY, CDR2 FYNNEI. After removal of 8 bases from V and 4 bases from J, the junction contained 8 bases not matched to a gene.

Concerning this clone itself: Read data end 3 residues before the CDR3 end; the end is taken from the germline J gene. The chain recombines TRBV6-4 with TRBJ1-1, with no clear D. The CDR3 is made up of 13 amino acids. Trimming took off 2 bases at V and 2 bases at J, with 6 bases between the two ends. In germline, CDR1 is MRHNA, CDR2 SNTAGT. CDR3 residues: CASSDRVNTEAFF. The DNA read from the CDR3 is TGTGCCAGCAGTGACAGGGTTAACACTGAA.

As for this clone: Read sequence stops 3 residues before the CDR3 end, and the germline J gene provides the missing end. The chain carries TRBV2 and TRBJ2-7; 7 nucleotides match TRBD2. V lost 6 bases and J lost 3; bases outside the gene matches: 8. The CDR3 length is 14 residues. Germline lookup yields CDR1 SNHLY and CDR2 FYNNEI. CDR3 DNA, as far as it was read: TGTGCCAGCAGCGGGGGAGGGAGGTTCTACGAG. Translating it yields CASSGGGRFYE. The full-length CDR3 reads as CASSGGGRFYEQYF. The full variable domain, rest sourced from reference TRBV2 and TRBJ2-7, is EPEVTQTPSHQVTQMGQEVILRCVPISNHLYFYWYRQILGQKVEFLVSFYNNEISEKSEIFDDQFSVERPDGSNFTLKIRSTKLEDSAMYFCASSGGGRFYEQYFGPGTRLTVT.

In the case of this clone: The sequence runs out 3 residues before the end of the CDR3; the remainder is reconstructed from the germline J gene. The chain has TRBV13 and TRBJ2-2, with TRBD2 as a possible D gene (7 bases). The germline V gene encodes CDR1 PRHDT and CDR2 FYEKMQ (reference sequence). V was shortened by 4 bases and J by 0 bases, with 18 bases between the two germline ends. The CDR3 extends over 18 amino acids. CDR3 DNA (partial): TGTGCCAGCAGCTCCCTCACCCGGGGGGCCCCGAACACCGGGGAG. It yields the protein CASSSLTRGAPNTGE. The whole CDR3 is CASSSLTRGAPNTGELFF.

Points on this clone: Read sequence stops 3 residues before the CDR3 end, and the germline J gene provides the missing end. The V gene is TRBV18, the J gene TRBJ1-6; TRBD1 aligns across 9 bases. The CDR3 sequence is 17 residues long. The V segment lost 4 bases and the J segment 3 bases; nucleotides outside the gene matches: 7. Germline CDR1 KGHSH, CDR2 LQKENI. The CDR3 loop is CASSRGTGTHYNSPLHF. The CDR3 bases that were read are TGTGCCAGCTCACGGGGGACAGGGACCCACTATAATTCACCC.

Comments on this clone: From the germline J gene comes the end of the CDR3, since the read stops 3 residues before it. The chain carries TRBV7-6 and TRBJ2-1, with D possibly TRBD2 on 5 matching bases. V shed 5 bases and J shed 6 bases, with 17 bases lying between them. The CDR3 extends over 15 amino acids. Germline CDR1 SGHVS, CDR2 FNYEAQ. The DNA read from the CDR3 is TGTGCCAGCAGCATCGGGGTGGGCACCTTCAATGAG. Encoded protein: CASSIGVGTFNE. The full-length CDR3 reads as CASSIGVGTFNEQFF. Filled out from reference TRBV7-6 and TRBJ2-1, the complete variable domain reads GAGVSQSPRYKVTKRGQDVALRCDPISGHVSLYWYRQALGQGPEFLTYFNYEAQQDKSGLPNDRFSAERPEGSISTLTIQRTEQRDSAMYRCASSIGVGTFNEQFFGPGTRLTVL.

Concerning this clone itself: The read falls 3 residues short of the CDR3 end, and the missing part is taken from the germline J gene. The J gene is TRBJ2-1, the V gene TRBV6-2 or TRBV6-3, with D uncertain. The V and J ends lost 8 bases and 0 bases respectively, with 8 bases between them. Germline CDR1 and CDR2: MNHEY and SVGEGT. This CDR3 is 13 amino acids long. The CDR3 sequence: CASGLSSYNEQFF. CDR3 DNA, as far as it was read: TGTGCCAGCGGCCTGAGCTCCTACAATGAG.